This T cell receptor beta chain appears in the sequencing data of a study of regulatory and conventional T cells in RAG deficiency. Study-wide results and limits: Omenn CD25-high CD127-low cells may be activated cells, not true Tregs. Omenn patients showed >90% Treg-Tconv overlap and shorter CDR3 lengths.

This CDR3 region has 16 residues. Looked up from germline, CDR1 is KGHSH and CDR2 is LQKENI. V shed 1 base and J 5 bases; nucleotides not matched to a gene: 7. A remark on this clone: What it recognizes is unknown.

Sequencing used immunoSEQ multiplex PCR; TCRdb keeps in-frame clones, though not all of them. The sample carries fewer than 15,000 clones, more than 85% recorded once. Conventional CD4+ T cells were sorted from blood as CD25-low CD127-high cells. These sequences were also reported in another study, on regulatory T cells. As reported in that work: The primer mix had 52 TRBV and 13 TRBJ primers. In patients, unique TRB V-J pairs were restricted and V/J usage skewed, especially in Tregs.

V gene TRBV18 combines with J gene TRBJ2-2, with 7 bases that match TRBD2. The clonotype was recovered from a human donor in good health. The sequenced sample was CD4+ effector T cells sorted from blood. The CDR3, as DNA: TGTGCCAGCTCACCACAGGCGGGAGTCCGGACCGGGGAGCTGTTTTTT. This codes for CASSPQAGVRTGELFF.